Sequencing of this TCR beta chain was carried out in a study of human T cells and chemical hapten exposure. In the study overall: Sensitization was performed using 2% DPC on a roughly 2 cm by roughly 2 cm upper inner arm skin site. Overall study results and limits: Patch test score showed a positive correlation with PT1 expanded TCR counts.

For this clonotype: Its antigen is currently unknown.

TCRdb processed the RACE reads anew with MiXCR; each CDR3 protein has one entry. The sample shows about 51,000 distinct CDR3 sequences, around 9.4% of them seen only once. Time point here: pre-sensitization, week 0. Treatment here: therapeutic diphenylcyclopropenone sensitization with weekly scalp DPC. The CDR3 contains 17 residues. Per germline, CDR1 KGHSH and CDR2 LQKENI. Trimming took off 2 bases at V and 3 bases at J, with 20 bases between the two ends. The chain joins TRBV18 to TRBJ2-7; no clear D gene. The sequencing here drew on whole blood, taken in connection with sensitization to the hapten diphenylcyclopropenone (DPC). This sequence originates from a woman aged 40 to 50 with alopecia areata. Some clones in this sample may be carry-over from other donors' samples. The CDR3, as DNA: TGTGCCAGCTCACCAATCCTGGGCGAACGACGGAGCTACGAGCAGTACTTC. Protein product: CASSPILGERRSYEQYF.